The rows below give T cell receptor beta chains drawn from one sample of a study of post-analysis software for immune sequencing data. TCRdb reprocessed the PCR reads with MiXCR, giving one entry per CDR3 protein. Of approximately 770,000 distinct CDR3 sequences listed, approximately 44% are singletons. The sample taken for sequencing was blood. The origin of the receptors is a girl aged 5-17 years with multiple sclerosis. Each CDR3 is given with its conserved first and last residue. D genes are given only for firm matches. Clone size appears in some rows only: once, few, many, or a class for an expanded clone.

cdr3_length j_call clone_size v_call d_call cdr3_aa cdr3_nt
13 TRBJ2-1 many TRBV3-1 TRBD1 CASSQTGGNEQFF TGTGCCAGCAGCCAAACAGGGGGCAATGAGCAGTTCTTC
15 TRBJ2-7 . TRBV20-1 TRBD1 CSARSPNRGTYEQYF TGCAGTGCTAGGAGCCCGAACAGGGGCACCTACGAGCAGTACTTC
15 TRBJ1-2 few TRBV6-7 TRBD1 CASSPPEGANYGYTF TGTGCCAGCAGTCCGCCGGAGGGGGCGAACTATGGCTACACCTTC
18 TRBJ2-1 . TRBV20-1 . CSARGRGRAKSSYNEQFF TGCAGTGCTAGAGGCCGGGGCAGGGCGAAGAGCTCCTACAATGAGCAGTTCTTC
13 TRBJ2-7 . TRBV28 TRBD1 CASSRTGLHEQYF TGTGCCAGCAGCAGGACAGGGCTCCACGAGCAGTACTTC
13 TRBJ2-3 . TRBV20-1 . CSARDYSEDTQYF TGCAGTGCTCGTGACTATTCTGAGGATACGCAGTATTTT
15 TRBJ2-7 . TRBV6-2/TRBV6-3 . CASSRGQYEAYEQYF TGTGCCAGCAGTCGAGGACAGTACGAGGCCTACGAGCAGTACTTC
16 TRBJ2-3 few TRBV25-1 . CASSEYFPGEADTQYF TGTGCCAGCAGTGAATATTTCCCGGGAGAGGCAGATACGCAGTATTTT
16 TRBJ2-3 . TRBV7-2 . CARSPMRAARTDTQYF TGTGCCCGCAGCCCCATGAGGGCAGCCCGCACAGATACGCAGTATTTT
15 TRBJ2-3 few TRBV6-6 TRBD2 CASSRTSDSTDTQYF TGTGCCAGCAGTCGCACTAGCGATAGCACAGATACGCAGTATTTT
19 TRBJ2-6 . TRBV7-9 . CASSAKPRGFSSGANVLTF TGTGCCAGCAGCGCAAAACCCCGGGGATTTAGCTCTGGGGCCAACGTCCTGACTTTC
14 TRBJ2-1 few TRBV28 TRBD2 CASTTSGRANEQFF TGTGCCAGCACCACGAGCGGGAGGGCCAATGAGCAGTTCTTC
17 TRBJ2-1 many TRBV7-3 TRBD2 CASSPTFSGRMNNEQFF TGTGCCAGCAGCCCGACCTTTAGCGGGAGGATGAACAATGAGCAGTTCTTC
15 TRBJ2-6 few TRBV9 . CASSRELSGANVLTF TGTGCCAGCAGCCGGGAATTGTCTGGGGCCAACGTCCTGACTTTC